The 8 T cell receptor beta chains reported below all come from one sample, sequenced in a study of CD8 T cells in ankylosing spondylitis. TCRdb reprocessed the 5' RACE reads via MiXCR and lists one record per CDR3 protein. This sample has approximately 250,000 distinct CDR3 sequences, with about 30% found just once. The sequencing input was blood, either unsorted or a sorted T cell fraction (not recorded which). The receptors come from a male donor with ankylosing spondylitis or in good health (not recorded which).

CDR3 sequence reads: CSVEDRGRGGETQYF. The CDR3 nucleotides are TGCAGCGTTGAAGATCGAGGCAGGGGAGGGGAGACCCAGTACTTC. The rearrangement uses TRBV29-1 and TRBJ2-5; tentatively, D is TRBD2 (7 bases). The CDR3 covers 15 residues. Germline CDR1 and CDR2: SQVTM and ANQGSEA. Trimming pared 0 bases from V and 5 bases from J, leaving 16 bases between.

This clonotype was found many times. V is TRBV29-1 and J is TRBJ2-3; maybe TRBD2 (5 bases). CDR1 is SQVTM and CDR2 is ANQGSEA in the germline V gene. V lost 4 bases, J lost 4 bases, and 9 bases lay in between. The CDR3 is 12 residues long. The DNA of the CDR3 is TGCAGCGTTGGAGGGTCGGCAGATACGCAGTATTTT. Translation gives CSVGGSADTQYF.

The rearrangement uses TRBV5-1 and TRBJ1-2; no clear D. V was shortened by 4 bases and J by 8 bases, with 15 bases between the two germline ends. CDR3 length: 13 residues. Per germline, CDR1 SGHRS and CDR2 YFSETQ. The CDR3 DNA reads TGCGCCAGCAGCGGTGACCCCACTGGGGGCTACACCTTC. The encoded protein is CASSGDPTGGYTF.

This clonotype turned up a few times. The chain employs TRBV20-1 and TRBJ2-1, with D maybe TRBD2 (6 bases). The CDR3 spans 18 residues. V lost 1 base and J 4 bases, leaving 23 bases between the germline ends. The germline CDR1 and CDR2 sequences are DFQATT and SNEGSKA (reference sequence). This chain's CDR3 is CSARAGSYLAVRYNEQFF. CDR3 sequence (DNA): TGCAGTGCTAGAGCGGGAAGTTACTTAGCGGTAAGATACAATGAGCAGTTCTTC.

The rearrangement uses TRBV28 and TRBJ1-5; the match to TRBD1 covers 9 bases. Germline V lookup: CDR1 MDHEN, CDR2 SYDVKM. V trimming: 6 bases; J trimming: 2 bases; junction bases outside the gene matches: 2. The CDR3 sequence is 14 residues long. CDR3 DNA: TGTGCCAGCAGGACAGGGGGGCGCAATCAGCCCCAGCATTTT. It codes for CASRTGGRNQPQHF.

The chain employs TRBV30 and TRBJ2-5; tentatively, D is TRBD1 or TRBD2 (6 bases each). The V end was cut by 5 bases, the J end by 7 bases, with 11 bases between. The CDR3 has 11 residues. CDR1 and CDR2 (germline): GTSNPN, SVGIG (reference sequence). The CDR3 nucleotides read TGTGCCTGGGAGGGGGGCTCGACCCAGTACTTC. Translating gives CAWEGGSTQYF.

This clonotype was counted a few times. The CDR3 bases are TGCAGTGCCAGACTTAGCGGGGAGGTTGAGCAGTTCTTC. Amino acid sequence: CSARLSGEVEQFF. This chain uses TRBV20-1 with TRBJ2-1; 8 bases line up with TRBD2. Germline V lookup: CDR1 DFQATT, CDR2 SNEGSKA (reference sequence). This CDR3 region has 13 residues. The V gene end was trimmed by 6 bases and the J gene end by 9 bases; junction bases not matched to a gene: 10.

This clonotype has only one observation. The CDR3 sequence: CASSAGGARHQHF. In DNA form, the CDR3 reads TGTGCCAGCAGCGCGGGGGGGGCTCGGCACCAGCATTTT. The chain is built from TRBV7-9 and TRBJ1-5; maybe TRBD1 (6 bases). The CDR3 totals 13 residues. CDR1 and CDR2 (germline): SEHNR, FQNEAQ (reference sequence). The V and J ends lost 5 bases and 12 bases respectively, with 17 bases between them.